This T cell receptor (beta chain) originates from a study of OX40 agonist ivuxolimab in advanced cancers. Unmatched junction bases numbered 5, after V lost 2 bases and J lost 4 bases. Germline CDR1 reads MDHEN; CDR2 reads SYDVKM. The CDR3 length is 16 residues. Study-level findings and limits: Antigen specificity of clonally expanded peripheral T cells was not established.

Worth noting for this clone: The antigen is not known.

Data came from immunoSEQ multiplex PCR; TCRdb stores just in-frame clones and leaves some out. In the table there are tens of thousands of clones, around 84% of which are singletons. This TCR was recovered from an adult with an advanced solid tumor such as melanoma, head and neck, liver or kidney cancer. The specimen was CD4+ or CD8+ T cells sorted from blood, collected in a trial of the OX40 agonist ivuxolimab. This chain connects TRBV28 to TRBJ2-6; the match to TRBD1 covers 7 bases. The CDR3 loop reads CASSLTGVFGANVLTF. CDR3 nucleotide sequence: TGTGCCAGCAGTTTAACAGGGGTCTTCGGGGCCAACGTCCTGACTTTC.